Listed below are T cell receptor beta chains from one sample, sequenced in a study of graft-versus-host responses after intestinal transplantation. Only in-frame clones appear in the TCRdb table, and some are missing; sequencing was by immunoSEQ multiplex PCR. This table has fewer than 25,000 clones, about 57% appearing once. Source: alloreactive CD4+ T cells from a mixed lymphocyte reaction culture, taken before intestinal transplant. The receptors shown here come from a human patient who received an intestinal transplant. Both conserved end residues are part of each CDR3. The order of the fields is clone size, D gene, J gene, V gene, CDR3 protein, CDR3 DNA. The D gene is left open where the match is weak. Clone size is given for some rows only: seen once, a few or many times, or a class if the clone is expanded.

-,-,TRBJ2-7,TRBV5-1,CASSLGGPGEQYF,TGCGCCAGCAGCTTGGGGGGGCCGGGCGAGCAGTACTTC
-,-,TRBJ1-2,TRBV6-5,CASSFRTAYGYTF,TGTGCCAGCAGTTTCCGGACAGCTTATGGCTACACCTTC
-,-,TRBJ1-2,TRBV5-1,CASSLDLTTERNGYTF,TGCGCCAGCAGCTTGGACCTTACGACAGAAAGAAATGGCTACACCTTC
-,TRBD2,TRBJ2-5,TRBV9,CASSPRTSAGLETQYF,TGTGCCAGCAGCCCGCGGACTAGCGCGGGATTGGAGACCCAGTACTTC
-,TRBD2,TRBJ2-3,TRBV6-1,CATSPERGSTDTQYF,TGTGCCACCTCCCCAGAGCGGGGTAGCACAGATACGCAGTATTTT
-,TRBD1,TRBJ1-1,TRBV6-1,CASGRQGARTEAFF,TGTGCCAGCGGTCGACAGGGGGCGAGGACTGAAGCTTTCTTT
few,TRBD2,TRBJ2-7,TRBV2,CASRRPGTSGYEQYF,TGTGCCAGCAGGAGGCCCGGGACTAGCGGCTACGAGCAGTACTTC
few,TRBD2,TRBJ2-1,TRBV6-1,CASRMTSGISHEQFF,TGTGCCAGCAGGATGACTAGCGGGATAAGTCATGAGCAGTTCTTC
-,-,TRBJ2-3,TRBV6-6,CASSFYTDTQYF,TGTGCCAGCAGTTTTTACACAGATACGCAGTATTTT
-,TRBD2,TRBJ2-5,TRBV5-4,CASNLGGWSLETQYF,TGTGCCAGCAACCTCGGGGGGTGGAGTCTAGAGACCCAGTACTTC
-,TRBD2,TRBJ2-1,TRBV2,CASWGGLASGNEQFF,TGTGCCAGCTGGGGTGGACTAGCTTCTGGCAATGAGCAGTTCTTC
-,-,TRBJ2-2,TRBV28,CASREGGRDTGELFF,TGTGCCAGCAGGGAGGGAGGCCGGGACACCGGGGAGCTGTTTTTT
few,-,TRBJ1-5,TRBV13,CASSLGGTQPQHF,TGTGCCAGCAGCTTAGGCGGTACTCAGCCCCAGCATTTT
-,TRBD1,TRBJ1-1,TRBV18,CASSPDRDTEAFF,TGTGCCAGCTCACCAGACAGGGACACTGAAGCTTTCTTT
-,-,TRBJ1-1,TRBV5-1,CASSLGRQQNTEAFF,TGCGCCAGCAGCTTGGGGAGGCAGCAGAACACTGAAGCTTTCTTT
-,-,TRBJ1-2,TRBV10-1,CASSEGGGYGYTF,TGCGCCAGCAGTGAGGGGGGGGGCTATGGCTACACCTTC
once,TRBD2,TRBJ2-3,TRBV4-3,CASSPATSGGASSPDTQYF,TGCGCCAGCAGCCCAGCCACTAGCGGGGGGGCCTCATCCCCAGATACGCAGTATTTT
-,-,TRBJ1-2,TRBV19,CASSLQSPYGYTF,TGTGCCAGTAGTCTCCAAAGCCCATATGGCTACACCTTC
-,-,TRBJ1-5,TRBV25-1,CASSVTGLNQPQHF,TGTGCCAGCAGTGTAACAGGGCTGAATCAGCCCCAGCATTTT
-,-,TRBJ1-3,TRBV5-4,CASSFVGGNTIYF,TGTGCCAGCAGCTTTGTCGGTGGAAACACCATATATTTT
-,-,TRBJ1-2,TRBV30,CAYGMYGYTF,TGTGCCTACGGGATGTATGGCTACACCTTC
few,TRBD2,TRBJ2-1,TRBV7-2,CASSRRGVYNEQFF,TGTGCCAGCAGCCGCCGGGGGGTCTACAATGAGCAGTTCTTC
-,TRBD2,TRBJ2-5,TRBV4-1,CASSRRAGGPETQYF,TGCGCCAGCAGCCGCAGGGCGGGGGGGCCGGAGACCCAGTACTTC
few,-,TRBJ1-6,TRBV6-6,CASRGSYNSPLHF,TGTGCCAGCAGGGGGAGCTATAATTCACCCCTCCACTTT
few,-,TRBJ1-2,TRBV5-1,CASSLEPRGGYTF,TGCGCCAGCAGCTTGGAGCCTCGAGGAGGCTACACCTTC
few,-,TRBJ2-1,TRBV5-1,CASSLGAGSYNEQFF,TGCGCCAGCAGCTTAGGGGCGGGGAGCTACAATGAGCAGTTCTTC
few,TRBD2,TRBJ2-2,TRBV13,CASSLPLPSGTTGELFF,TGTGCCAGCAGCCTTCCTCTCCCTAGCGGTACGACCGGGGAGCTGTTTTTT
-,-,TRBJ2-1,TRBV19,CASSTRNTGNNEQFF,TGTGCCAGTAGTACCCGAAATACAGGAAACAATGAGCAGTTCTTC
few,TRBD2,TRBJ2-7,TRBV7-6,CASSRGSSYEQYF,TGTGCCAGCAGCCGCGGGAGCTCCTACGAGCAGTACTTC
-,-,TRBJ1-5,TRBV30,CAWSSQGNQPQHF,TGTGCCTGGAGTAGTCAGGGCAATCAGCCCCAGCATTTT
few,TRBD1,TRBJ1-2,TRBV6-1,CASSERQGAGGYTF,TGTGCCAGCAGTGAACGACAGGGGGCGGGTGGCTACACCTTC
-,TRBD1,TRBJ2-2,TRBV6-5,CASSYRRDRGTGELFF,TGTGCCAGCAGTTACAGGCGGGACAGGGGCACCGGGGAGCTGTTTTTT
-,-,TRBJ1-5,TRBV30,CACAGQGGQPQHF,TGTGCCTGCGCAGGGCAGGGAGGACAGCCCCAGCATTTT
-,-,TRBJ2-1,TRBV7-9,CASSLSGGTDHYNEQFF,TGTGCCAGCAGCTTAAGTGGCGGGACAGATCATTACAATGAGCAGTTCTTC
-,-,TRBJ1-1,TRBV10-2,CASSESPGGGAEAFF,TGCGCCAGCAGTGAGTCCCCGGGGGGGGGAGCTGAAGCTTTCTTT
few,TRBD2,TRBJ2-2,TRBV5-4,CASSEGLAGAYTGELFF,TGTGCCAGCAGCGAAGGACTAGCGGGGGCCTACACCGGGGAGCTGTTTTTT
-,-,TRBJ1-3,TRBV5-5,CASSLAVLLNTIYF,TGTGCCAGCAGCTTGGCTGTCCTGTTAAACACCATATATTTT
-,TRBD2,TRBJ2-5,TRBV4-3,CASSQGSPLLAGVETQYF,TGCGCCAGCAGCCAAGGCTCCCCCTTACTAGCGGGGGTTGAGACCCAGTACTTC
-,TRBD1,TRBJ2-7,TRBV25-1,CASREPGQGAYEQYF,TGTGCCAGCAGAGAACCGGGACAGGGGGCCTACGAGCAGTACTTT
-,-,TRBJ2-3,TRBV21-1,CASSAPPGVGQGQTDTQYF,TGTGCCAGCAGCGCCCCACCGGGGGTTGGACAGGGGCAGACAGATACGCAGTATTTT
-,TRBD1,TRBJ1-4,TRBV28,CASSLLPRQGNEKLFF,TGTGCCAGCAGTCTCCTCCCACGACAGGGGAATGAAAAACTGTTTTTT
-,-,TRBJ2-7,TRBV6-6,CASSYSSAVLVEQYF,TGTGCCAGCAGTTACTCGAGCGCGGTATTGGTTGAGCAGTACTTC
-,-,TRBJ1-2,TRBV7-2,CASSLVRVAAYGYTF,TGTGCCAGCAGCTTAGTACGGGTGGCAGCTTATGGCTACACCTTC
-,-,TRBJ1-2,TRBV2,CASRGQGNGYTF,TGTGCCAGCAGGGGGCAGGGGAATGGCTACACCTTC